This is a list of T cell receptor beta chains from one sample in a study of OX40 agonist ivuxolimab in advanced cancers. Measured with immunoSEQ multiplex PCR; TCRdb has only the in-frame clones, and not every one. The sample lists approximately 59,000 clones, 70% to 90% occurring once. The source was CD4+ or CD8+ T cells sorted from blood, collected in a trial of the OX40 agonist ivuxolimab. The receptors derive from an adult with an advanced solid tumor such as melanoma, head and neck, liver or kidney cancer. The CDR3 runs from the conserved cysteine through the conserved F or W. A D gene is named only where the DNA matches it firmly. Expanded clones are given a class, and other clones once, few, many or no size at all.

>TRBJ2-2|-|TRBD1|TRBV11-2
CASSLTGGMSTGELFF
TGTGCCAGCAGCCTAACAGGGGGCATGAGCACCGGGGAGCTGTTTTTT
>TRBJ2-1|-|TRBD2|TRBV19
CASSGASGIRNEQFF
TGTGCCAGTAGCGGGGCCAGCGGGATAAGGAATGAGCAGTTCTTC
>TRBJ2-7|-|-|TRBV5-8
CASSTTLVSYEQYF
TGTGCCAGCAGCACGACACTAGTCTCCTACGAGCAGTACTTC
>TRBJ2-3|-|-|TRBV7-2
CASSLRTVSTDTQYF
TGTGCCAGCAGCTTACGGACAGTTAGCACAGATACGCAGTATTTT
>TRBJ2-3|-|-|TRBV18
CASSRSTDTQYF
TGTGCCAGCTCACGAAGCACAGATACGCAGTATTTT
>TRBJ2-1|once|TRBD2|TRBV11-2
CASNERDMNEQFF
TGTGCCAGCAATGAGCGGGATATGAATGAGCAGTTCTTC
>TRBJ2-1|-|-|TRBV5-1
CASESGVRANEQFF
TGCGCCAGCGAATCAGGGGTGCGTGCCAATGAGCAGTTCTTC
>TRBJ1-2|-|-|TRBV28
CASSAGAYYGYTF
TGTGCCAGCAGTGCCGGGGCCTACTATGGCTACACCTTC
>TRBJ1-2|-|-|TRBV28
CASSLSGWNYGYTF
TGTGCCAGCAGTTTATCGGGCTGGAACTATGGCTACACCTTC
>TRBJ2-1|-|-|TRBV4-3
CASSEGGRSYNEQFF
TGCGCCAGCTCCGAAGGGGGACGCTCCTACAATGAGCAGTTCTTC
>TRBJ1-2|-|-|TRBV5-1
CASSLAGGQNYGYTF
TGCGCCAGCAGCTTGGCGGGGGGGCAAAACTATGGCTACACCTTC
>TRBJ2-1|-|-|TRBV14
CASSQEETTRQFF
TGTGCCAGCAGCCAAGAAGAGACCACCAGGCAGTTCTTC
>TRBJ2-2|once|TRBD2|TRBV5-1
CASSSTISGSPGELFF
TGCGCCAGCAGCTCAACCATTAGCGGGAGCCCCGGGGAGCTGTTTTTT
>TRBJ1-1|-|-|TRBV19
CASSIPLGAEAFF
TGTGCCAGTAGTATCCCCCTAGGCGCTGAAGCTTTCTTT
>TRBJ2-3|-|-|TRBV7-8
CASSRGSTDTQYF
TGTGCCAGCAGCAGGGGCTCTACAGATACGCAGTATTTT
>TRBJ2-1|-|TRBD2|TRBV7-2
CASSLYQLAVGNEQFF
TGTGCCAGCAGCCTATACCAGCTAGCGGTGGGCAATGAGCAGTTCTTC
>TRBJ2-1|-|TRBD1|TRBV19
CASSRGTGAPYNEQFF
TGTGCCAGTAGTAGAGGGACAGGTGCCCCCTACAATGAGCAGTTCTTC
>TRBJ2-3|-|TRBD1|TRBV18
CASSPGQGEGTQYF
TGTGCCAGCTCACCCGGACAGGGGGAGGGCACGCAGTATTTT
>TRBJ1-2|-|-|TRBV19
CASSILGTLYGYTF
TGTGCCAGTAGTATATTGGGGACATTGTATGGCTACACCTTC
>TRBJ1-6|-|-|TRBV7-9
CASSFGERSSPLHF
TGTGCCAGCAGCTTCGGGGAGAGGAGTTCACCCCTCCACTTT
>TRBJ1-3|-|-|TRBV7-9
CASSWQERGNTIYF
TGTGCCAGCAGCTGGCAGGAACGAGGAAACACCATATATTTT
>TRBJ2-7|once|TRBD1|TRBV2
CASSGDRGSYEQYF
TGTGCCAGCAGTGGCGACAGGGGTTCCTACGAGCAGTACTTC
>TRBJ1-1|-|-|TRBV11-3
CASSLGAGQKAFF
TGTGCCAGCAGCTTAGGGGCTGGACAGAAAGCTTTCTTT
>TRBJ2-5|-|-|TRBV6-5
CASSYQRQETQYF
TGTGCCAGCAGTTACCAGCGGCAAGAGACCCAGTACTTC
>TRBJ2-7|once|-|TRBV18
CASSDLGGYEQYF
TGTGCCAGCTCAGATCTAGGCGGCTACGAGCAGTACTTC
>TRBJ2-1|-|-|TRBV11-3
CASSHGLPIGSYNEQFF
TGTGCCAGCAGCCACGGACTCCCTATCGGCTCCTACAATGAGCAGTTCTTC
>TRBJ2-7|-|-|TRBV28
CASSLRMEQYF
TGTGCCAGCAGTCTACGTATGGAGCAGTACTTC
>TRBJ2-5|-|-|TRBV10-1
CASSERRRETQYF
TGCGCCAGCAGTGAGAGGCGGCGGGAGACCCAGTACTTC
>TRBJ2-3|once|-|TRBV21-1
CASSRGYSADTQYF
TGTGCCAGCAGCAGGGGGTATAGCGCAGATACGCAGTATTTT
>TRBJ1-2|-|-|TRBV20-1
CSARPGYTF
TGCAGTGCGCGGCCTGGCTACACCTTC
>TRBJ1-5|-|TRBD1|TRBV18
CASSPNRGGQPQHF
TGTGCCAGCTCACCAAACAGGGGGGGTCAGCCCCAGCATTTT
>TRBJ2-7|few|-|TRBV7-2
CASSLDEGVTYEQYF
TGTGCCAGCAGCTTAGATGAAGGGGTTACCTACGAGCAGTACTTC
>TRBJ2-1|-|-|TRBV7-9
CASSLKAGADRMGNEQFF
TGTGCCAGCAGCTTAAAGGCGGGAGCGGACAGGATGGGAAATGAGCAGTTCTTC
>TRBJ2-2|-|TRBD2|TRBV19
CASSPRTSGSIGTGELFF
TGTGCCAGTAGTCCACGGACTAGCGGGAGCATAGGCACCGGGGAGCTGTTTTTT
>TRBJ2-5|-|-|TRBV28
CASTLWRGAEETQYF
TGTGCCAGCACCCTATGGAGGGGGGCGGAGGAGACCCAGTACTTC
>TRBJ2-2|-|TRBD1|TRBV4-1
CASSPRDRGETGELFF
TGCGCCAGCAGCCCCCGGGACAGGGGGGAAACCGGGGAGCTGTTTTTT
>TRBJ2-1|-|TRBD2|TRBV7-8
CASSSRAGATSYNEQFF
TGTGCCAGCAGCTCGCGGGCGGGAGCGACCTCCTACAATGAGCAGTTCTTC
>TRBJ2-5|-|-|TRBV6-5
CASRSEGGRETQYF
TGTGCCAGCAGATCCGAGGGGGGCAGGGAGACCCAGTACTTC
>TRBJ1-1|-|-|TRBV7-9
CASSFHRVTEAFF
TGTGCCAGCAGCTTCCACCGGGTCACTGAAGCTTTCTTT
>TRBJ2-1|-|TRBD2|TRBV10-3
CAITLAGGNEQFF
TGTGCCATCACTTTAGCGGGAGGCAATGAGCAGTTCTTC